This passage covers 6 T cell receptor beta chains from one sample sequenced in a study of T cell repertoires in cytomegalovirus infection. Antigen specificity for these receptors is unknown. TCRdb itself ran the reads through MiXCR, one entry per CDR3 protein. The sample has fewer than 1,000,000 distinct CDR3 sequences, approximately 31% seen once. This sample comprised cultured CD8+ T cells from PBMCs, obtained from culture after CMV antigen stimulation. These receptors all stem from a human donor in good health (CMV status not recorded). Some clones in this sample may be carry-over from other donors' samples.

This clonotype showed up just once. CDR3 bases: TGTGCCAGCAGCCAACAAGACAGGAGAAATTCACCCCTCCACTTT. Protein sequence: CASSQQDRRNSPLHF. J is TRBJ1-6 and V is TRBV7-3, with D maybe TRBD1 (6 bases). Germline V gene lookup returns CDR1 SGHTA and CDR2 FQGTGA. CDR3 length: 15 residues. Trimming removed 5 bases from V and 7 bases from J, with 15 bases in between.

This clonotype was detected a few times. V is TRBV6-2 or TRBV6-3 and J is TRBJ2-3; 8 bases align to TRBD2. Germline CDR1 and CDR2: MNHEY and SVGEGT. The CDR3 totals 14 residues. The J segment lost 2 bases and the V segment lost 8 bases, leaving 6 bases of the junction unmatched. CDR3 DNA sequence: TGTGCCAGCCAACTAGCGGCACCCACAGATACGCAGTATTTT. Its translation: CASQLAAPTDTQYF.

This chain joins TRBV3-1 and TRBJ1-3; 8 nucleotides agree with TRBD1. The trim removed 4 bases at V and 0 bases at J, leaving 5 bases unmatched. This CDR3 is built from 16 residues. Germline loops: CDR1 LGHDT, CDR2 YNNKEL (reference sequence). In DNA form, the CDR3 reads TGTGCCAGCAGCCGATGGGACAGGAGCTCTGGAAACACCATATATTTT. Translating gives CASSRWDRSSGNTIYF. Based on the CDR3 plus reference TRBV3-1 and TRBJ1-3, the full variable domain is DTAVSQTPKYLVTQMGNDKSIKCEQNLGHDTMYWYKQDSKKFLKIMFSYNNKELIINETVPNRFSPKSPDKAHLNLHINSLELGDSAVYFCASSRWDRSSGNTIYFGEGSWLTVV.

This clonotype occurred a few times. The chain links TRBV27 to TRBJ1-1; TRBD1 agrees at 7 bases. Unmatched junction bases numbered 6, after V lost 7 bases and J lost 1 base. This CDR3 has 14 amino acids. Germline CDR1 and CDR2: MNHEY and SMNVEV (reference sequence). The CDR3 loop reads CASKQGQSNTEAFF. In DNA form, the CDR3 reads TGTGCCAGCAAACAGGGGCAATCGAACACTGAAGCTTTCTTT.

In the case of this clonotype: The missing conserved phenylalanine or tryptophan at the end of this CDR3 makes a read error likely. The chain combines TRBV7-9 with TRBJ2-7; either TRBD1 or TRBD2 may supply D (6 bases each). The CDR3 covers 20 residues. Germline loops: CDR1 SEHNR, CDR2 FQNEAQ (reference sequence). Trimming shortened V by 1 base and J by 6 bases, and 31 bases separated the two germline ends. The CDR3 region is CASSLGKGKTGPWGAGEQYS. In DNA, the CDR3 is TGTGCCAGCAGCTTAGGGAAGGGGAAGACAGGTCCCTGGGGGGCCGGCGAGCAGTACTCC.

A few counts support this clonotype. J is TRBJ1-3 and V is TRBV11-2, with 7 bases fitting TRBD1. Germline V gene data show CDR1 as SGHAT and CDR2 as FQNNGV. The ends lost 5 bases at V and 0 bases at J; junction bases unmatched: 4. CDR3 length: 15 amino acids. CDR3 bases: TGTGCCAGCAGCAAATGGACAGGCTCTGGAAACACCATATATTTT. It encodes CASSKWTGSGNTIYF.